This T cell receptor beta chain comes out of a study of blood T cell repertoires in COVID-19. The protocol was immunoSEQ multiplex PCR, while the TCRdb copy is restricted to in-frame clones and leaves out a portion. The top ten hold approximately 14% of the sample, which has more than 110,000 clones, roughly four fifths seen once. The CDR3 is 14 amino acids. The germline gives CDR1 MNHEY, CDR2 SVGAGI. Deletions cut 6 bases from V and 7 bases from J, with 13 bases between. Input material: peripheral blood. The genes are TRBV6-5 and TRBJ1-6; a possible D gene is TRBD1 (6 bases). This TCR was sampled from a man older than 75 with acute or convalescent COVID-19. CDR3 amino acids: CASSNGQPNSPLHF. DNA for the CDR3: TGTGCCAGCAGCAATGGACAGCCAAATTCACCCCTCCACTTT.